This passage covers 26 T cell receptor beta chains from one sample sequenced in a study of T cells after yellow fever vaccination. From the 5' RACE reads, TCRdb called clonotypes with MiXCR, one entry per CDR3 protein. The table records 150,000 to 200,000 distinct CDR3 sequences, roughly 8.8% of them present only once. The source was CD8+ T cells sorted from PBMCs, collected 45 days after the yellow fever booster vaccination. These receptors came from a man aged 18 to 30 who received the YFV17D yellow fever vaccine.

The chain couples TRBV6-5 to TRBJ1-5; no firm D call. The CDR3 totals 14 residues. The germline V gene encodes CDR1 MNHEY and CDR2 SVGAGI. Trimming took 2 bases from V and 4 from J, leaving 9 bases between them. The chain's CDR3 is CASSYIGDNQPQHF. The CDR3 coding sequence is TGTGCCAGCAGTTACATCGGTGATAATCAGCCCCAGCATTTT.

The table lists this clonotype with a few counts. The rearrangement links TRBV6-2 or TRBV6-3 to TRBJ1-1, with 7 bases identical to TRBD1. The CDR3 contains 15 residues. V shed 6 bases, J shed 5 bases, and the junction held 12 bases outside the gene matches. Germline V lookup: CDR1 MNHEY, CDR2 SVGEGT. The CDR3 region is CASSKRQGRGTEAFF. In DNA form, the CDR3 reads TGTGCCAGCAGCAAGAGACAGGGAAGGGGAACTGAAGCTTTCTTT.

The J gene is TRBJ2-7, the V gene TRBV5-6; D is tentatively TRBD1 or TRBD2 (6 bases each). Trimming took off 0 bases at V and 6 bases at J, with 13 bases between the two ends. In germline, CDR1 is SGHDT, CDR2 YYEEEE. This CDR3 comprises 14 residues. CDR3 loop: CASSLAGRGGEQYF. For the CDR3, the DNA is TGTGCCAGCAGCTTGGCCGGCAGGGGAGGCGAGCAGTACTTC. The full variable domain, completed using reference TRBV5-6 and TRBJ2-7, is DAGVTQSPTHLIKTRGQQVTLRCSPKSGHDTVSWYQQALGQGPQFIFQYYEEEERQRGNFPDRFSGHQFPNYSSELNVNALLLGDSALYLCASSLAGRGGEQYFGPGTRLTVT.

This clonotype has a count of ten or more. The V and J genes are TRBV21-1 and TRBJ2-3; the table's D call, TRBD2, was not checked against the DNA. TRBV21-1 counts as a pseudogene. The length of the CDR3 is 18 residues. Here the CDR3 DNA reads TGTGCCAGCAGCAAGGATACTAGCGGGGGGCCGAGCACAGATACGCAGTATTTT. It specifies CASSKDTSGGPSTDTQYF.

The chain joins TRBV12-3 or TRBV12-4 to TRBJ2-1; D is perhaps TRBD2 (5 bases). V was shortened by 1 base and J by 7 bases, with 11 bases between the two germline ends. CDR3 size: 14 residues. The CDR3 loop is CASSLGRGVNEQFF. The CDR3 DNA reads TGTGCCAGCAGTTTAGGTCGGGGTGTTAATGAGCAGTTCTTC.

The sample holds a few counts of this clonotype. This rearrangement joins TRBV7-9 to TRBJ2-1; 9 positions agree with TRBD1. After removal of 7 bases from V and 8 bases from J, the junction contained 9 bases not matched to a gene. Germline CDR1 SEHNR, CDR2 FQNEAQ (reference sequence). This CDR3 spans 14 amino acids. The DNA for the CDR3 is TGTGCCAGCATCAACACAGGGGGCCGAGATGAGCAGTTCTTC. This codes for CASINTGGRDEQFF. Looking up the rest from reference TRBV7-9 and TRBJ2-1 gives the full variable domain: DTGVSQNPRHKITKRGQNVTFRCDPISEHNRLYWYRQTLGQGPEFLTYFQNEAQLEKSRLLSDRFSAERPKGSFSTLEIQRTEQGDSAMYLCASINTGGRDEQFFGPGTRLTVL.

This clonotype was detected a few times. The chain recombines TRBV6-5 with TRBJ2-1, with TRBD1 matching 10 bases. The junction had 11 bases not matched to a gene; V was cut back by 6 bases and J by 0 bases. CDR1 is MNHEY and CDR2 is SVGAGI in the germline V gene. The CDR3 is made up of 18 amino acids. The CDR3 protein is CASSPGTGVPSSYNEQFF. The DNA for the CDR3 is TGTGCCAGCAGCCCCGGGACAGGGGTCCCAAGCTCCTACAATGAGCAGTTCTTC.

This chain links TRBV9 with TRBJ2-7; 9 bases are a match to TRBD2. This CDR3 is 15 amino acids long. Trimming cost V 0 bases and J 4 bases; bases outside gene matches: 5. In germline, CDR1 is SGDLS, CDR2 YYNGEE. CDR3 region: CASSVGRLAGYEQYF. CDR3 nucleotides: TGTGCCAGCAGCGTAGGCCGGCTAGCGGGGTACGAGCAGTACTTC.

This clonotype occurred a few times. The chain links TRBV20-1 to TRBJ2-7, with unresolved D. Trimming took off 6 bases at V and 0 bases at J, with 12 bases between the two ends. In germline, CDR1 is DFQATT, CDR2 SNEGSKA (reference sequence). The CDR3 totals 13 residues. CDR3 nucleotide sequence: TGCAGTGCCGAACTGCGGAACTCCTACGAGCAGTACTTC. Its protein product is CSAELRNSYEQYF.

This chain connects TRBV6-2 or TRBV6-3 to TRBJ2-2; possible D gene TRBD2, 5 bases. V lost 4 bases and J 0 bases, leaving 15 bases between the germline ends. CDR1 MNHEY and CDR2 SVGEGT come from the germline V gene. CDR3 length: 17 residues. CDR3 DNA sequence: TGTGCCAGCAGTTCCGGGATCCAACTCGCGAACACCGGGGAGCTGTTTTTT. Its translation: CASSSGIQLANTGELFF.

This chain connects TRBV6-2 or TRBV6-3 to TRBJ1-5; D is unclear. This CDR3 region has 16 residues. Trimming took off 2 bases at V and 2 bases at J, with 13 bases between the two ends. Germline lookup yields CDR1 MNHEY and CDR2 SVGEGT. The CDR3 DNA sequence: TGTGCCAGCAGTTACCTGGCAGCCCCGGGCAATCAGCCCCAGCATTTT. It translates to CASSYLAAPGNQPQHF.

The chain uses TRBV6-5 and TRBJ2-7; TRBD1 matches at 7 bases. This CDR3 is 13 amino acids long. Germline CDR1 MNHEY, CDR2 SVGAGI. V gave up 6 bases and J gave up 3 bases; unmatched junction bases: 5. This chain's CDR3 is CASRPTGFYEQYV. DNA of the CDR3: TGTGCCAGCAGACCGACAGGGTTCTACGAGCAGTACGTC.

This clonotype was seen repeatedly, ten times or more. V is TRBV7-9 and J is TRBJ2-1, with D perhaps TRBD2 (7 bases). V dropped 5 bases and J dropped 5 bases, with 13 bases sitting between them. Germline assignment: CDR1 SEHNR and CDR2 FQNEAQ (reference sequence). The CDR3 is 14 amino acids. As DNA, the CDR3 is TGTGCCAGCAGCCCACGGGGGGCCGACAATGAGCAGTTCTTC. Its protein is CASSPRGADNEQFF.

This clonotype appeared a few times. V gene TRBV9 combines with J gene TRBJ2-3; D is possibly TRBD2 (5 bases). V was cut by 4 bases and J by 1 base, with 10 bases left in between. This CDR3 comprises 14 residues. Germline-derived CDR1 and CDR2 are SGDLS and YYNGEE. The DNA for the CDR3 is TGTGCCAGCAGCTGGCGGGCAGGCACAGATACGCAGTATTTT. Translation gives CASSWRAGTDTQYF.

There are many counts of this clonotype. CDR3 sequence: CSVEDLGAGETQYF. In DNA form, the CDR3 reads TGCAGCGTTGAAGATCTCGGGGCTGGGGAGACCCAGTACTTC. J is TRBJ2-5 and V is TRBV29-1; perhaps D is TRBD1 or TRBD2 (5 bases each). Germline CDR1 reads SQVTM; CDR2 reads ANQGSEA. Trimming stripped 0 bases from V and 5 bases from J, with 13 bases between. The CDR3 contains 14 residues.

This clonotype has a handful of counts. The V call is TRBV14, the J call TRBJ1-6; no reliable D call. The V end lost 3 bases, the J end lost 7 bases, and 10 bases lay between the germline ends. Per the germline V gene, CDR1 is SGHDN and CDR2 is FVKESK. The CDR3 runs 14 residues. CDR3 region: CASSQRVWNSPLHF. For the CDR3, the DNA is TGTGCCAGCAGCCAGAGGGTTTGGAATTCACCCCTCCACTTT.

As to this clonotype: Because the CDR3's place on the DNA is in doubt, the DNA is left out and the CDR3 is given as listed by TCRdb. CDR3 sequence: CISVPEELAGETQYF. The rearrangement joins TRBV7-5 to TRBJ2-5. TRBV7-5 is a listed pseudogene. The CDR3 length is 15 residues, termini included.

The J gene is TRBJ1-6, the V gene TRBV20-1, with TRBD1 as a possible D gene (5 bases). CDR1 and CDR2 from the germline V gene are DFQATT and SNEGSKA (reference sequence). Deletions cut 0 bases from V and 6 bases from J, with 15 bases between. CDR3 size: 16 residues. The CDR3 nucleotides are TGCAGTGCTAGAGACCACAGGCGATCCAGTAATTCACCCCTCCACTTT. The encoded protein is CSARDHRRSSNSPLHF.

In this sample, this clonotype turned up a few times. The chain couples TRBV9 to TRBJ2-1, with D perhaps TRBD2 (6 bases). CDR3 length: 17 residues. Deletions cut 4 bases from V and 5 bases from J, with 22 bases between. CDR1 and CDR2 (germline): SGDLS, YYNGEE. The CDR3 region is CASSPRETRGRNNEQFF. Written as DNA, the CDR3 is TGTGCCAGCAGCCCCCGGGAGACCCGCGGAAGGAACAATGAGCAGTTCTTC.

The genes are TRBV7-2 and TRBJ2-1, with TRBD2 matching over 9 bases. CDR1 and CDR2 from the germline V gene are SGHTA and FQGNSA. The CDR3 has 15 residues. Losses at the gene ends were 5 bases for V and 4 bases for J; bases not matched to a gene: 6. The CDR3 sequence is CASSILAGGYNEQFF. The CDR3 DNA follows: TGTGCCAGCAGCATACTAGCGGGCGGTTACAATGAGCAGTTCTTC.

This clonotype was counted many times. The genes are TRBV7-9 and TRBJ2-3; D unclear. The germline V and J ends were trimmed by 7 bases and 1 base, with 12 bases remaining between them. The CDR3 totals 14 residues. Germline V gene sequence: CDR1 SEHNR, CDR2 FQNEAQ (reference sequence). The CDR3 reads CASNDGVRTDTQYF. In DNA, the CDR3 is TGTGCCAGCAACGACGGAGTCCGCACAGATACGCAGTATTTT.

The sample holds many counts of this clonotype. J is TRBJ2-1 and V is TRBV4-1; no definite D call. The CDR3 is 16 residues long. V was trimmed by 1 base and J by 0 bases, leaving 10 bases between them. The V gene's germline CDR1 is MGHRA and CDR2 YSYEKL. The DNA for the CDR3 is TGCGCCAGCAGCCAAGTTTTCACCAACTCCTACAATGAGCAGTTCTTC. It codes for CASSQVFTNSYNEQFF.

This clonotype was picked up a small number of times. The chain employs TRBV7-2 and TRBJ1-5; 9 nucleotides line up with TRBD1. Germline assignment: CDR1 SGHTA and CDR2 FQGNSA. This CDR3 region has 15 residues. With 2 bases clipped from V and 7 bases from J, the junction kept 6 bases outside the gene matches. Here the CDR3 reads CASSLSGTGGQPQHF. DNA of the CDR3: TGTGCCAGCAGCTTATCGGGAACAGGGGGCCAGCCCCAGCATTTT. The full variable domain, completed using reference TRBV7-2 and TRBJ1-5, is GAGVSQSPSNKVTEKGKDVELRCDPISGHTALYWYRQSLGQGLEFLIYFQGNSAPDKSGLPSDRFSAERTGGSVSTLTIQRTQQEDSAVYLCASSLSGTGGQPQHFGDGTRLSIL.

Only a few counts were recorded for this clonotype. The chain employs TRBV19 and TRBJ2-7; 7 positions agree with TRBD1. J gave up 1 base and V 4 bases, and 7 bases lay outside the gene matches. Germline loops: CDR1 LNHDA, CDR2 SQIVND (reference sequence). There are 15 residues in the CDR3. Here the CDR3 reads CASSKEDRVSYEQYF. The CDR3 nucleotides read TGTGCCAGTAGTAAGGAAGACAGGGTTTCCTACGAGCAGTACTTC.

The chain recombines TRBV12-3 or TRBV12-4 with TRBJ2-1; a weak D match, TRBD1 (6 bases). The CDR3 covers 14 residues. V was shortened by 3 bases and J by 10 bases, with 16 bases between the two germline ends. CDR3 region: CASSLVGGLGEQFF. CDR3 nucleotide sequence: TGTGCCAGCAGTTTGGTAGGGGGTCTGGGGGAGCAGTTCTTC.

Many counts were recorded for this clonotype. The chain employs TRBV4-1 and TRBJ2-3; TRBD1 matches at 7 bases. The CDR3 sequence is 15 residues long. CDR1 is MGHRA and CDR2 is YSYEKL in the germline V gene. The V and J ends lost 0 bases and 4 bases, in that order; junction bases with no gene match: 4. The CDR3 DNA follows: TGCGCCAGCAGCCAAGATGACAGGGCCGCAGATACGCAGTATTTT. The encoded protein is CASSQDDRAADTQYF.